The rows below give T cell receptor beta chains drawn from one sample of a study of T cells in Graves' hyperthyroidism and ophthalmopathy. TCRdb recomputed calls from the multiplex PCR reads with MiXCR, one row per CDR3 protein. Of around 800,000 distinct CDR3 sequences listed, 35% to 45% are singletons. Sequenced input: blood. The receptors were gathered from a young man with Graves' hyperthyroidism. The CDR3 runs from the conserved cysteine through the conserved F or W. The order of the fields is clone size, V gene, D gene, J gene, CDR3 protein, CDR3 DNA. The D gene is left open where the match is weak. The size entry is marked missing in some rows and otherwise reads once, few, many or a size class.

>NA|TRBV5-1|NA|TRBJ2-7
CASSSDSCEQYF
TGCGCCAGCAGCTCGGACTCCTGCGAGCAGTACTTC
>many|TRBV7-2|NA|TRBJ1-5
CASTEQEHQPQHF
TGTGCCAGCACCGAACAGGAGCATCAGCCCCAGCATTTT
>NA|TRBV6-5|NA|TRBJ1-1
CASRGIRSVF
TGTGCCAGCAGAGGCATCAGATCAGTCTTT
>many|TRBV7-9|NA|TRBJ1-2
CASSQGGFYGYTF
TGTGCCAGCAGCCAAGGGGGGTTCTATGGCTACACCTTC
>NA|TRBV6-6|NA|TRBJ1-2
CASSLDGWVEGYTF
TGTGCCAGCTCCTTGGACGGATGGGTAGAGGGCTACACCTTC
>many|TRBV7-6|NA|TRBJ1-2
CASSDDGGSRDYGYTF
TGTGCCAGCAGCGACGACGGTGGGAGTCGGGACTATGGCTACACCTTC
>NA|TRBV12-3/TRBV12-4|TRBD1|TRBJ1-1
CASSDPLTGENTEAFF
TGTGCCAGCAGTGACCCTCTCACAGGGGAGAACACTGAAGCTTTCTTT
>few|TRBV9|NA|TRBJ1-1
CASSVVSGGGTEAFF
TGTGCCAGCAGCGTAGTATCGGGTGGGGGCACTGAAGCTTTCTTT
>few|TRBV12-3/TRBV12-4|NA|TRBJ2-5
CASSEYGRQETQYF
TGTGCCAGCAGTGAATATGGGAGACAAGAGACCCAGTACTTC
>NA|TRBV10-3|NA|TRBJ2-6
CAITGANVLTF
TGTGCCATCACAGGGGCCAACGTCCTGACTTTC
>NA|TRBV10-3|TRBD2|TRBJ2-5
CATSAGVGETQYF
TGTGCCACCTCAGCGGGGGTAGGGGAGACCCAGTACTTC